This T cell receptor (beta chain) stems from a study of cytomegalovirus exposure and HLA in healthy donors. Findings and caveats of the study: According to reports, the classifier identified cytomegalovirus status with high specificity and sensitivity. An analysis that came later showed most CMV-associated TCR beta chains appearing HLA-restricted. There were reportedly fewer N-insertions in an Asian-associated ancestry cluster than the roughly 670-donor mean, in a later analysis. HLA-A and HLA-B allele assignments for most subjects were reportedly predicted accurately using TCR beta sequences.

PCR employed 60 Vbeta and 13 Jbeta primers. The protocol was immunoSEQ multiplex PCR, while the TCRdb copy is restricted to in-frame clones and leaves out a portion. Of some 38,000 clones detected, almost 70% appear once; the ten largest clones hold around 3.9%. As to this clone: Antigen unknown.

Trimming cost V 7 bases and J 3 bases; bases outside gene matches: 7. Germline V gene sequence: CDR1 SQVTM, CDR2 ANQGSEA. The CDR3 loop spans 13 amino acids. The sequenced material came from PBMCs. This TCR was sampled from a man aged 40-49 years in good health and CMV-seronegative. This chain uses TRBV29-1 with TRBJ1-1, with 8 bases fitting TRBD1. The CDR3 DNA reads TGCAGCGCCCGACAGGGGAGGGACACTGAAGCTTTCTTT. Residues: CSARQGRDTEAFF.